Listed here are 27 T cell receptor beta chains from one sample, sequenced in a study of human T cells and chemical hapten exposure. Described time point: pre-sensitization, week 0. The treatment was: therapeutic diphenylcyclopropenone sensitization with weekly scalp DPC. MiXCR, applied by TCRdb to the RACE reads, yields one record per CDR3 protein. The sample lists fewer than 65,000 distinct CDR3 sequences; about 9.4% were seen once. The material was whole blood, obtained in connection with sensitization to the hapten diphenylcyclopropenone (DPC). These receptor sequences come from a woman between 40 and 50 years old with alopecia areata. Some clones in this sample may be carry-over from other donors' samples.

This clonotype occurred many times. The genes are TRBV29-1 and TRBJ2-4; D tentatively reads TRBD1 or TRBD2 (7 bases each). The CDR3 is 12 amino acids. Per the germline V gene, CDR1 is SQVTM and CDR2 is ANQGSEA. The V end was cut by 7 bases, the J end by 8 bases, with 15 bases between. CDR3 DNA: TGCAGCGGGAAGGCAGGGGGGGACATTCAGTACTTC. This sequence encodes CSGKAGGDIQYF.

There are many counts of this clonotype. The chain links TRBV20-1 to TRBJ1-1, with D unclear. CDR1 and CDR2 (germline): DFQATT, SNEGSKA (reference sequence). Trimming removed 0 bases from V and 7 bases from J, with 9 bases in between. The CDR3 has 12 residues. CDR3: CSAREGYGEAFF. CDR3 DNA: TGCAGTGCTAGAGAGGGGTACGGTGAAGCTTTCTTT.

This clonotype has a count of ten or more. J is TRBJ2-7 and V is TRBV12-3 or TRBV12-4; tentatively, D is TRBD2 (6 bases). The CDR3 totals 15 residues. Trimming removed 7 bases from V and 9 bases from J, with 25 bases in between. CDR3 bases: TGTGCCAGCACCCGGAGGGCAGGGCCACATTCGTCGCAGTACTTC. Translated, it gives CASTRRAGPHSSQYF.

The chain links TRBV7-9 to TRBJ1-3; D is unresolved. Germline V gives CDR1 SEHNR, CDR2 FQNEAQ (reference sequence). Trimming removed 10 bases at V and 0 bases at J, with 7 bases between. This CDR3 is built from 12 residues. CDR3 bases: TGTGCCATGACCTCCTCTGGAAACACCATATATTTT. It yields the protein CAMTSSGNTIYF.

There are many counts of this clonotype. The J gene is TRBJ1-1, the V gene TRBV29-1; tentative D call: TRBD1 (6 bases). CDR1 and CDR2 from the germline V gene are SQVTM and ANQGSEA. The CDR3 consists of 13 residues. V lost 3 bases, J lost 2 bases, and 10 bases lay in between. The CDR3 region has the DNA TGCAGCGTTGATGGGGGGCTCAACACTGAAGCTTTCTTT. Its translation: CSVDGGLNTEAFF.

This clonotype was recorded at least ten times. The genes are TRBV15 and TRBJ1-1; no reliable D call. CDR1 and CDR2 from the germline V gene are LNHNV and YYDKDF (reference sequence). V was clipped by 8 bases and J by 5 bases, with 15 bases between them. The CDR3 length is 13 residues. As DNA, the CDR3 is TGTGCCACCCAACTACAACAAGGGACTGAAGCTTTCTTT. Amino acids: CATQLQQGTEAFF.

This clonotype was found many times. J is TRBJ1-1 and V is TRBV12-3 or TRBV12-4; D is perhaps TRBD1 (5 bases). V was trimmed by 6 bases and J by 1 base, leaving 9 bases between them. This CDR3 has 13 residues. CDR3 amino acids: CASRGTGNTEAFF. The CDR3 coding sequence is TGTGCCAGCAGGGGGACGGGGAACACTGAAGCTTTCTTT.

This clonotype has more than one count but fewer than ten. The CDR3 is CASSSSTGTGHGYTF. CDR3 nucleotides: TGTGCCAGCAGTTCCAGCACCGGGACAGGGCACGGCTACACCTTC. V usage is TRBV12-3 or TRBV12-4 and J usage is TRBJ1-2; TRBD1 agrees at 9 bases. Losses at the gene ends were 4 bases for V and 8 bases for J; bases not matched to a gene: 11. The length of the CDR3 is 15 residues.

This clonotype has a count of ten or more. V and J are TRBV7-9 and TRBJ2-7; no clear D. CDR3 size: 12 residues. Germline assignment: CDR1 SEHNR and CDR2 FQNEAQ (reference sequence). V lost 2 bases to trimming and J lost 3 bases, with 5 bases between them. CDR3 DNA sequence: TGTGCCAGCAGCTTAATCAACTACGAGCAGTACTTC. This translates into CASSLINYEQYF. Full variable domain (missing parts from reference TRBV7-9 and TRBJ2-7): DTGVSQNPRHKITKRGQNVTFRCDPISEHNRLYWYRQTLGQGPEFLTYFQNEAQLEKSRLLSDRFSAERPKGSFSTLEIQRTEQGDSAMYLCASSLINYEQYFGPGTRLTVT.

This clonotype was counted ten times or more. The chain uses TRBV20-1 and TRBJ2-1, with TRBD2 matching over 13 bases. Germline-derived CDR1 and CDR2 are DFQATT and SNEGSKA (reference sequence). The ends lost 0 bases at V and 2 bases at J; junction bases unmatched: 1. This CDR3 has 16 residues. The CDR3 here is CSARDTSGGAYNEQFF. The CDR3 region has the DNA TGCAGTGCTAGAGATACTAGCGGGGGGGCCTACAATGAGCAGTTCTTC.

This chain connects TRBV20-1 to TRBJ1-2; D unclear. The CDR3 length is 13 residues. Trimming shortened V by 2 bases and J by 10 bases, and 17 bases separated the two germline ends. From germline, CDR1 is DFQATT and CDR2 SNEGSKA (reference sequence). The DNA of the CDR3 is TGCAGTGCTAGATTTCAGGCCGGAAATGACTACACCTTC. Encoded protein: CSARFQAGNDYTF.

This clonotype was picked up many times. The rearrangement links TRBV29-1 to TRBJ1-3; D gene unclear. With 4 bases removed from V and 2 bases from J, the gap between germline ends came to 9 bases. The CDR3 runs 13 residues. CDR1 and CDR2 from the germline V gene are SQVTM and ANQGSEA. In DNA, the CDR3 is TGCAGCGTTGGAGTAGAGCCTGGAAACACCATATATTTT. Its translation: CSVGVEPGNTIYF.

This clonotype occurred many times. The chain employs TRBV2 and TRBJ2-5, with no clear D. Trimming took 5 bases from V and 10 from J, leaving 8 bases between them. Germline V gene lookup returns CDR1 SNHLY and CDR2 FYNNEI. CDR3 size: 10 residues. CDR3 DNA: TGTGCCAGCAGTACAAGGGTCCAGTACTTC. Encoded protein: CASSTRVQYF.

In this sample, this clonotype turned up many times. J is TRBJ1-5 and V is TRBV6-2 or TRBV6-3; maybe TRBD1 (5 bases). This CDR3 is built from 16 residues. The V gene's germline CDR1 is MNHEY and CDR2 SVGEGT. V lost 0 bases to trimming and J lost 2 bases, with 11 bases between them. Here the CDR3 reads CASSYSRGSGNQPQHF. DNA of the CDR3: TGTGCCAGCAGTTACTCGCGGGGGTCGGGCAATCAGCCCCAGCATTTT.

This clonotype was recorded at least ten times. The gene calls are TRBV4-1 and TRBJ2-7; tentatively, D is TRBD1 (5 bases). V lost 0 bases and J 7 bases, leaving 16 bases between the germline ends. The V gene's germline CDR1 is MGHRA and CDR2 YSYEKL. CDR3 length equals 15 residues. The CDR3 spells CASSQEGAGLGEQYF. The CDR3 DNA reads TGCGCCAGCAGCCAAGAAGGCGCAGGGTTGGGGGAGCAGTACTTC.

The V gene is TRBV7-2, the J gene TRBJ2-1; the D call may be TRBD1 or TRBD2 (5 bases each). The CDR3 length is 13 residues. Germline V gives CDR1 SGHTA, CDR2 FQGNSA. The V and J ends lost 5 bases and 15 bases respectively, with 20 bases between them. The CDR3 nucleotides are TGTGCCAGCAGCCAAGGGACCTCGAGCCTAAGGTTCTTC. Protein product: CASSQGTSSLRFF.

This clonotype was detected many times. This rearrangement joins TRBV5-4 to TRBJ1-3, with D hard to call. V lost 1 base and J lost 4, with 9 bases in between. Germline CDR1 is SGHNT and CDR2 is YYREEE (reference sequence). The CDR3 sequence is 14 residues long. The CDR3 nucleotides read TGTGCCAGCAGCTTGTTCGTGGGCGGAAACACCATATATTTT. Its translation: CASSLFVGGNTIYF.

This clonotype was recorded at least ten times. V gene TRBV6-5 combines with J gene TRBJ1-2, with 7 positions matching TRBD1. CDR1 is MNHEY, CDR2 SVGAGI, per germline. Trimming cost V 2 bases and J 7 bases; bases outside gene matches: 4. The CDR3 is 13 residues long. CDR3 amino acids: CASSYEGGGGYTF. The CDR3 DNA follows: TGTGCCAGCAGTTACGAAGGGGGCGGTGGCTACACCTTC.

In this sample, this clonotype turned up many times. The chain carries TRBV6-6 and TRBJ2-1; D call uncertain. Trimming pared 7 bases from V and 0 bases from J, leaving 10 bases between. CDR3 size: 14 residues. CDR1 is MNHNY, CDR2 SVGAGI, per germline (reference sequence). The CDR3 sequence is CASTLQSSYNEQFF. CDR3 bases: TGTGCCAGCACCCTCCAGAGCTCCTACAATGAGCAGTTCTTC.

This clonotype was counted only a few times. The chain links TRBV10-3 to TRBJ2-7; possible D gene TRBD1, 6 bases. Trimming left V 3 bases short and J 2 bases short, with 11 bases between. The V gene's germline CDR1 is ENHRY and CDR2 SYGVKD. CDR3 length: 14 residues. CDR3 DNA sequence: TGTGCCATCAGTGAAAGGGGGTATCCCTACGAGCAGTACTTC. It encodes CAISERGYPYEQYF.

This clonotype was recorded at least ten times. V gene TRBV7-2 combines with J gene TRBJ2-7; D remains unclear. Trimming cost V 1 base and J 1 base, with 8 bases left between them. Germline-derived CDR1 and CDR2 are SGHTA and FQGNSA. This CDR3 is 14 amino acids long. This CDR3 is CASSLGLGSYEQYF. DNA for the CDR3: TGTGCCAGCAGCTTAGGCCTGGGTTCCTACGAGCAGTACTTC.

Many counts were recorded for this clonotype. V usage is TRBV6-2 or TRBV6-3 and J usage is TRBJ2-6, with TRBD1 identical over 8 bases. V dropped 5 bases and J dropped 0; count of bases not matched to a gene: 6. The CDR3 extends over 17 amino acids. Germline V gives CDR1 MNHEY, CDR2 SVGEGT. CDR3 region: CASSRRTGSSGANVLTF. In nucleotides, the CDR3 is TGTGCCAGCAGTCGCCGGACAGGGTCCTCTGGGGCCAACGTCCTGACTTTC.

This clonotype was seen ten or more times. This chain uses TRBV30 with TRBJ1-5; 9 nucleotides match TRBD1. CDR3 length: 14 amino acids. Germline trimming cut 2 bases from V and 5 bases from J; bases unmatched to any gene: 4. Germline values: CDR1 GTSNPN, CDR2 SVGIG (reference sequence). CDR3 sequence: CAWSQGQGDQPQHF. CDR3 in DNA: TGTGCCTGGAGTCAGGGACAGGGAGATCAGCCCCAGCATTTT.

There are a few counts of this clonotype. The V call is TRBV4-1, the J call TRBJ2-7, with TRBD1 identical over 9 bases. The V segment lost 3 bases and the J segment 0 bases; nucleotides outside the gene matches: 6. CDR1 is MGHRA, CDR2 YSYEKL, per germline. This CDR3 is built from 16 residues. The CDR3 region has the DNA TGCGCCAGCAGCCATAGCCCGGGACAGGGCTCCTACGAGCAGTACTTC. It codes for CASSHSPGQGSYEQYF.

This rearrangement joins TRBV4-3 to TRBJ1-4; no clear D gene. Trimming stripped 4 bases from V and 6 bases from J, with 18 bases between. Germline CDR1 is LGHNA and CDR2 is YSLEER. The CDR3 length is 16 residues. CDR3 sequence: CASSRRSWGSDEKLFF. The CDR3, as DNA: TGCGCCAGCAGCCGCCGATCCTGGGGATCTGATGAAAAACTGTTTTTT.

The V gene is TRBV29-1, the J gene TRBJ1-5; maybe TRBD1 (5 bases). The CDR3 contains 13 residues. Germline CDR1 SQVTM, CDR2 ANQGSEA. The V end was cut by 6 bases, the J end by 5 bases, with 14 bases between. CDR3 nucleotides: TGCAGCGTGGAGCAGGGTTTCGATCAGCCCCAGCATTTT. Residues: CSVEQGFDQPQHF. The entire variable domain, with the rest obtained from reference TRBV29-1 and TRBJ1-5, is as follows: SAVISQKPSRDICQRGTSLTIQCQVDSQVTMMFWYRQQPGQSLTLIATANQGSEATYESGFVIDKFPISRPNLTFSTLTVSNMSPEDSSIYLCSVEQGFDQPQHFGDGTRLSIL.

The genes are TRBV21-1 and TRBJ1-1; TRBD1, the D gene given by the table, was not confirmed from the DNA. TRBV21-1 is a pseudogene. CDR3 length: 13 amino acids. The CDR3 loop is CASTAGVNTEAFF. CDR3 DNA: TGTGCCAGCACCGCAGGGGTGAACACTGAAGCTTTCTTT.